The rows below give T cell receptor beta chains drawn from one sample of a study of cytomegalovirus exposure and HLA in healthy donors. Assay: immunoSEQ multiplex PCR; the TCRdb copy retains only in-frame clones and omits some. Altogether 170,000 or so clones are present, roughly 87% being singletons, with the ten largest covering 1.5% to 2%. Sequenced material: PBMCs. The origin of the receptors is a man between 45 and 60 years old in good health and CMV-seronegative. Both conserved end residues are part of each CDR3. The D gene is left open where the match is weak. For some rows the clone size is stated as once, few or many, or as a class when expanded; others skip it.

>.|.|TRBJ1-3|TRBV14
TGTGCCAGCAGCGATAAGACAGGCCCCTCTGGAAACACCATATATTTT
CASSDKTGPSGNTIYF
>.|.|TRBJ2-5|TRBV9
TGTGCCAGCAGCATCAGGACAGGACGGGAGGAGACCCAGTACTTC
CASSIRTGREETQYF
>.|TRBD1|TRBJ2-5|TRBV2
TGTGCCACAACACTTTTAGACAGGGGGTATGAGACCCAGTACTTC
CATTLLDRGYETQYF
>.|.|TRBJ1-1|TRBV6-4
TGTGCCAGCAGTGTATACCCGGGGATAAGTGGCACTGAAGCTTTCTTT
CASSVYPGISGTEAFF
>.|.|TRBJ1-2|TRBV5-5
TGTGCCAGCAGCGCAGTATCAGTGGGCAACTATGGCTACACCTTC
CASSAVSVGNYGYTF
>.|.|TRBJ2-7|TRBV30
TGTGCCTGGAGTGTACAAGCGAATGAGCAGTACTTC
CAWSVQANEQYF
>.|.|TRBJ2-1|TRBV19
TGTGCCAGTAGTGATCAACTAGGACATGAGCAGTTCTTC
CASSDQLGHEQFF
>few|.|TRBJ2-3|TRBV7-6
TGTGCCAGCAGCTTAGCGGGCAATACGCAGTATTTT
CASSLAGNTQYF
>.|.|TRBJ1-1|TRBV18
TGTGCCAGCTCATCCAGGGCGAACACTGAAGCTTTCTTT
CASSSRANTEAFF
>.|.|TRBJ1-5|TRBV28
TGTGCCAGCAGTTTACAATCAGGGCTTCAGCCCCAGCATTTT
CASSLQSGLQPQHF
>.|TRBD1|TRBJ2-1|TRBV7-2
TGTGCCAGCAGCTCTGGACAGGGGGCCTCCTACAATGAGCAGTTCTTC
CASSSGQGASYNEQFF